This is a list of T cell receptor beta chains from one sample in a study of blood T cells in healthy people across ages. TCRdb re-derived calls from the 5' RACE reads in MiXCR, one entry per CDR3 protein. The sample consists of about 1.4 million distinct CDR3 sequences, almost 60% of them appearing once. Specimen: blood. These receptors all come from a man younger than 35 in good health. CDR3s include the opening cysteine and the closing phenylalanine or tryptophan. The D gene is left open where the match is weak. A row's size may be missing; if present it is once, few, many or a size class.

j_call | clone_size | v_call | d_call | cdr3_aa | cdr3_nt
TRBJ2-1 | NA | TRBV12-3/TRBV12-4 | NA | CASNKIGGPQFF | TGTGCCAGCAATAAAATCGGGGGCCCGCAGTTCTTC
TRBJ2-7 | once | TRBV10-3 | NA | CATRPAGGVYEQYF | TGTGCCACCAGACCGGCCGGCGGGGTCTACGAGCAGTACTTC
TRBJ2-1 | NA | TRBV12-3/TRBV12-4 | NA | CASMRDGGRYNEQFF | TGTGCCAGCATGCGGGATGGAGGGAGATACAATGAGCAGTTCTTC
TRBJ2-1 | NA | TRBV10-3 | TRBD2 | CAISGTSGGHSNEQFF | TGTGCCATCAGTGGGACTAGCGGGGGGCACTCAAATGAGCAGTTCTTC
TRBJ2-7 | few | TRBV16 | NA | CASSQSIAAGVAYEQYF | TGTGCCAGCAGCCAATCGATCGCGGCAGGGGTCGCCTACGAGCAGTACTTC
TRBJ2-1 | NA | TRBV7-8 | TRBD1 | CASTLTGMGEQFF | TGTGCCAGCACCCTGACAGGGATGGGTGAGCAGTTCTTC
TRBJ2-1 | few | TRBV20-1 | NA | CSARFAEGTFF | NA
TRBJ2-7 | NA | TRBV4-1 | NA | CASSQEGFAYEQYF | TGCGCCAGCAGCCAAGAGGGGTTTGCCTACGAGCAGTACTTC
TRBJ1-5 | NA | TRBV15 | NA | CATSREEGNQPQHF | TGTGCCACCAGCAGGGAGGAGGGGAATCAGCCCCAGCATTTT
TRBJ2-5 | NA | TRBV6-2/TRBV6-3 | NA | CASSYRSAYQETQYF | TGTGCCAGCAGTTACAGGTCAGCGTACCAAGAGACCCAGTACTTC
TRBJ1-2 | NA | TRBV20-1 | NA | CSARDSGFYGCTF | NA
TRBJ2-3 | NA | TRBV28 | TRBD2 | CASSTPSGGAAIPATQYF | TGTGCCAGCAGTACCCCTAGCGGGGGGGCCGCTATCCCGGCTACGCAGTATTTT
TRBJ2-7 | NA | TRBV12-3/TRBV12-4 | NA | CASSFIRGSYEQYF | TGTGCCAGCAGTTTTATACGGGGGTCCTACGAGCAGTACTTC
TRBJ2-7 | NA | TRBV20-1 | NA | CSAPGRGISSYEQYF | TGCAGTGCCCCGGGCAGGGGCATATCCTCCTACGAGCAGTACTTC
TRBJ2-5 | few | TRBV29-1 | NA | CSVGTALREQYF | TGCAGCGTGGGAACAGCTCTTCGGGAGCAGTACTTC
TRBJ1-5 | NA | TRBV14 | NA | CASSQEGFRWPQHF | TGTGCCAGCAGCCAAGAAGGGTTCCGGTGGCCCCAGCATTTT